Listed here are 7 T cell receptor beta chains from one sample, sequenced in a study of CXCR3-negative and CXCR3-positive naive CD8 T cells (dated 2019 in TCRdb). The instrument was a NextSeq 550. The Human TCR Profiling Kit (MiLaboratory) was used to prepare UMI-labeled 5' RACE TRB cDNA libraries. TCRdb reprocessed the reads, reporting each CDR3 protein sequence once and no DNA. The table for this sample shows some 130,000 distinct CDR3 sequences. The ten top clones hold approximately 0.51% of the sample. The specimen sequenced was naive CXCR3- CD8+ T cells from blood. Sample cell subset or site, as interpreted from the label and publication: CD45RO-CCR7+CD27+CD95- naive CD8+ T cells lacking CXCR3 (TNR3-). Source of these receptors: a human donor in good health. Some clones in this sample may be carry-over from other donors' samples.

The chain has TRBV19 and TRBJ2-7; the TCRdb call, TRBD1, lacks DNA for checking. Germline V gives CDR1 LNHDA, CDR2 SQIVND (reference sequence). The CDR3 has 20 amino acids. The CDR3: CASSAPGQGQEASFHYEQYF.

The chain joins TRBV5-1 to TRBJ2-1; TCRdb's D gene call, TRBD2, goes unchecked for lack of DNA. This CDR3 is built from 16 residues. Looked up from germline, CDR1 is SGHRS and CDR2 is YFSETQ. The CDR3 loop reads CASSQPGLAADNEQFF. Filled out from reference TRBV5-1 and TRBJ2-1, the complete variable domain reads KAGVTQTPRYLIKTRGQQVTLSCSPISGHRSVSWYQQTPGQGLQFLFEYFSETQRNKGNFPGRFSGRQFSNSRSEMNVSTLELGDSALYLCASSQPGLAADNEQFFGPGTRLTVL.

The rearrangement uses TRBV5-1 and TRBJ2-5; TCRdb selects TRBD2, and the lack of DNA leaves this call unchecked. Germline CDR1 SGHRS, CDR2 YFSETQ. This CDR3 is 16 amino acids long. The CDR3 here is CASSFGSGSTRETQYF.

The CDR3 spells CASSLTQVVGTGELFF. The rearrangement links TRBV28 to TRBJ2-2. This CDR3 contains 16 residues. Germline V gene lookup returns CDR1 MDHEN and CDR2 SYDVKM.

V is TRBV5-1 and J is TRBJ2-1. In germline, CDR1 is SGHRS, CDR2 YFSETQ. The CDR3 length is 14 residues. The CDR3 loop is CASSLDRGRDEQFF.

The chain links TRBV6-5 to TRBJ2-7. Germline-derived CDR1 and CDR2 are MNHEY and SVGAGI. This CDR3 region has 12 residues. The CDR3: CASRSLGYEQYF.

The CDR3 loop reads CSATTPGARINEKLFF. This sequence joins TRBV20-1 and TRBJ1-4. Germline assignment: CDR1 DFQATT and CDR2 SNEGSKA (reference sequence). The CDR3 has 16 amino acids.